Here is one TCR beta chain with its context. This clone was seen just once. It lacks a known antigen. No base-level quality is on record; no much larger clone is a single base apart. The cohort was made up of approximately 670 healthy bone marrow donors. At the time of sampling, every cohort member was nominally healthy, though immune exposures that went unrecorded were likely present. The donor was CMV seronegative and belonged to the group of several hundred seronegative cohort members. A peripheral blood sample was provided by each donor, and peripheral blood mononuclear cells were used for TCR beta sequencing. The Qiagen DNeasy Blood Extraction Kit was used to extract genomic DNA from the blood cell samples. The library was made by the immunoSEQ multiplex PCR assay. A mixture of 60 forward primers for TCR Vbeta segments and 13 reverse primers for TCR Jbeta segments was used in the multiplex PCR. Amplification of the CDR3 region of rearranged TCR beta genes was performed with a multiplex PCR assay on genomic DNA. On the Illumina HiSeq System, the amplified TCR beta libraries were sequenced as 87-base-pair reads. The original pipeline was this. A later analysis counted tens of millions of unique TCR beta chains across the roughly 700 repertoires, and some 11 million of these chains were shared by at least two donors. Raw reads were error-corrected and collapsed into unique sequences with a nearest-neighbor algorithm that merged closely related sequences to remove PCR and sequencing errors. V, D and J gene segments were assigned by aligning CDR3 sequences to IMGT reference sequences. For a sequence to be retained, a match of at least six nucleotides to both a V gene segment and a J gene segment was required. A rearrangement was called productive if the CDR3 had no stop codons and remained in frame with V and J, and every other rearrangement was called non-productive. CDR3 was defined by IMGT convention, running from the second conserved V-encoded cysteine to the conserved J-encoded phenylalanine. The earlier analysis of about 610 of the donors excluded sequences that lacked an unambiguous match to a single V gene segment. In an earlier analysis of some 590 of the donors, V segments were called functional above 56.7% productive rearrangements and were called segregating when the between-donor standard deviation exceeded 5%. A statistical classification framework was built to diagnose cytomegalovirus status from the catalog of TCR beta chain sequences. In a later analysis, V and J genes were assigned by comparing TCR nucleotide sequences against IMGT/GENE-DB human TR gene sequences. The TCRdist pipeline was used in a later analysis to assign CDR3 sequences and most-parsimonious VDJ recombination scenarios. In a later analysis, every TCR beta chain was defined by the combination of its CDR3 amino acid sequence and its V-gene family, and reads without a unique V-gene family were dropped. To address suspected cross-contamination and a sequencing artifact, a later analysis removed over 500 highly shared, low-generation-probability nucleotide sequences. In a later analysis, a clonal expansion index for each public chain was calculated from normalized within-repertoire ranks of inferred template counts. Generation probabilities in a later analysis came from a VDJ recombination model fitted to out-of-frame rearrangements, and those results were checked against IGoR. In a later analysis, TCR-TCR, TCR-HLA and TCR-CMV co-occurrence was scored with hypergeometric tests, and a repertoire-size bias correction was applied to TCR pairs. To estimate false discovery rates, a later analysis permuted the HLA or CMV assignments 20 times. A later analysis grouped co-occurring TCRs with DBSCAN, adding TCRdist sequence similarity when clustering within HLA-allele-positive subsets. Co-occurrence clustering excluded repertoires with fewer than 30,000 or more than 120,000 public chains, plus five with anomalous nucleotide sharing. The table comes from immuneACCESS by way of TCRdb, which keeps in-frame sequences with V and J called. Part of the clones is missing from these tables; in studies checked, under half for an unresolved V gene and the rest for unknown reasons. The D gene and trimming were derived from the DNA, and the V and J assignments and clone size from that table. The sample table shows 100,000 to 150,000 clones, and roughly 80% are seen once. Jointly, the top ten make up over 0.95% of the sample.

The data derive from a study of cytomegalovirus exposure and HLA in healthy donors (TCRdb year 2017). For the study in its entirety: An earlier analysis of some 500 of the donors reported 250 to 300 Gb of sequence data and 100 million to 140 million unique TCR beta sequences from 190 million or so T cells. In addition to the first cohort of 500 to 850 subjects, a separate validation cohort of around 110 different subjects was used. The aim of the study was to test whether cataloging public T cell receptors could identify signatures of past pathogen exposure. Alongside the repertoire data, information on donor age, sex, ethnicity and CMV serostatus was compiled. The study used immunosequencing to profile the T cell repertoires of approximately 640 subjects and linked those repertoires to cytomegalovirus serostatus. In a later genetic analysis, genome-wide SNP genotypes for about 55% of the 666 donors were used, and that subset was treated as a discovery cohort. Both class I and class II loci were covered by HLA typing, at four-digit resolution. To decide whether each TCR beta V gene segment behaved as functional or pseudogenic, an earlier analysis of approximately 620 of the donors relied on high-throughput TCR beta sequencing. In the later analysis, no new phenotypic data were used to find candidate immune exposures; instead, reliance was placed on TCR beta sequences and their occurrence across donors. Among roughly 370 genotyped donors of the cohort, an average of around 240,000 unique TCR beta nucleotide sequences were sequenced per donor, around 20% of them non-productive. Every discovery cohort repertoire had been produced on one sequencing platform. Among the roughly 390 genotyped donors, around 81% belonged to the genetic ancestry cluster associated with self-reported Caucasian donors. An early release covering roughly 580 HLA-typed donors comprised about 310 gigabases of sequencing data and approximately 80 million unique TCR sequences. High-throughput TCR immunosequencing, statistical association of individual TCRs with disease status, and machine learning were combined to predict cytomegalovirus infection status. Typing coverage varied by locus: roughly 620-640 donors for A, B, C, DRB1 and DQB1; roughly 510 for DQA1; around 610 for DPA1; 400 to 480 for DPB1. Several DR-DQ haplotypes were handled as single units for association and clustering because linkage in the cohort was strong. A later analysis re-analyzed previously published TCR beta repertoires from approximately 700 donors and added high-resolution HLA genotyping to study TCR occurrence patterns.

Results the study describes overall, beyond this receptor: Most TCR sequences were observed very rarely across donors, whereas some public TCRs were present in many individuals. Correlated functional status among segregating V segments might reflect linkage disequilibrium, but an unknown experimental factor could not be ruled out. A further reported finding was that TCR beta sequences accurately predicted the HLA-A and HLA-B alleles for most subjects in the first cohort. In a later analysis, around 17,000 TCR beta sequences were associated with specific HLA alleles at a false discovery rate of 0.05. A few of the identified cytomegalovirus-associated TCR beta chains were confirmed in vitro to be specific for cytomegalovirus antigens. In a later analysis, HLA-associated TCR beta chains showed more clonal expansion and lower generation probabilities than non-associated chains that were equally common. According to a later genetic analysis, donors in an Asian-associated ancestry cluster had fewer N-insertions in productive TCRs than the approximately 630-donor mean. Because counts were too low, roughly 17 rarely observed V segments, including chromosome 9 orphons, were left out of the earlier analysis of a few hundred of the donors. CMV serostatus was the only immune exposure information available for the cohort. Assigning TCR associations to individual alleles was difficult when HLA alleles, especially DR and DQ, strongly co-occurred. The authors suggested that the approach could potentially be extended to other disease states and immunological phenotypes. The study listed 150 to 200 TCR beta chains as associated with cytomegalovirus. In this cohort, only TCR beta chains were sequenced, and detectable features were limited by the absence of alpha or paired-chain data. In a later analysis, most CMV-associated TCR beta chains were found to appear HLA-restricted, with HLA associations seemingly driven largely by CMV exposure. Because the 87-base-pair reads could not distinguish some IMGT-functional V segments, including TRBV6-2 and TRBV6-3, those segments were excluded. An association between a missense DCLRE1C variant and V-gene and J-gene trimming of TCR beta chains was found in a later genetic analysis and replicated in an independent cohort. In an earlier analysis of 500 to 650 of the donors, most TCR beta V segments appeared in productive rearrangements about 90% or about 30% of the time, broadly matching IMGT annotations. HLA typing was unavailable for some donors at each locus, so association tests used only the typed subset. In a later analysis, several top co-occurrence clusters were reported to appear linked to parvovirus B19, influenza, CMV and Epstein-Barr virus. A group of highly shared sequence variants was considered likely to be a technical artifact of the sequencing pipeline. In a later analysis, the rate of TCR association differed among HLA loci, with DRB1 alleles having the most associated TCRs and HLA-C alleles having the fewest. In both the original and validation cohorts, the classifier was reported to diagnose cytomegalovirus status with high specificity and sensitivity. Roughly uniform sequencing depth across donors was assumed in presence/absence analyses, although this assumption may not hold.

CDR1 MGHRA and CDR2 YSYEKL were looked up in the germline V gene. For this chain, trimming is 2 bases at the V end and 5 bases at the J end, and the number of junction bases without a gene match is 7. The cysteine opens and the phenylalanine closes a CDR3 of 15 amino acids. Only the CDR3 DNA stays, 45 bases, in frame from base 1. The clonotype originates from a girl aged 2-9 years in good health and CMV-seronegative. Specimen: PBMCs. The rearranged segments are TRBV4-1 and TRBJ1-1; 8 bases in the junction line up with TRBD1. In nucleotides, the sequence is TGCGCCAGCAGCCAACCGACAGGGGTGGTGACTGAAGCTTTCTTT. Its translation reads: CASSQPTGVVTEAFF.